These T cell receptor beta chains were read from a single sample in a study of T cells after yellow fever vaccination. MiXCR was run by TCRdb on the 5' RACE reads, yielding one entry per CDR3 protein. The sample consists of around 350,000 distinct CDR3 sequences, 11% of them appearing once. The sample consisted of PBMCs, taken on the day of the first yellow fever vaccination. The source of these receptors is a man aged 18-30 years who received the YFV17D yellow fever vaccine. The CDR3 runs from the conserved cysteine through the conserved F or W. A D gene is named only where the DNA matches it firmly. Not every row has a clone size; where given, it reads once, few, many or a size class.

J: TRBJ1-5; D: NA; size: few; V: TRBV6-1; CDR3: CASSPRVGDSNQPQHF; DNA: TGTGCCAGCAGTCCCAGAGTCGGGGATAGCAATCAGCCCCAGCATTTT
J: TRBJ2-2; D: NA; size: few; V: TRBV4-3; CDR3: CASSQEETGAAGELFF; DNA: TGCGCCAGCAGCCAAGAGGAAACGGGGGCGGCCGGGGAGCTGTTTTTT
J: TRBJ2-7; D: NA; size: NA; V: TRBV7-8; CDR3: CASSLRGGDMYEQYF; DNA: TGTGCCAGCAGCTTGAGGGGGGGGGATATGTACGAGCAGTACTTC
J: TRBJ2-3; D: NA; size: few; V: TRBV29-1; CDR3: CSVGGAVTDTQYF; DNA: TGCAGCGTTGGGGGGGCCGTCACAGATACGCAGTATTTT
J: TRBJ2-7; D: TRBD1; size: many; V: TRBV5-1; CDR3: CASSFGPQGEGSYEQYF; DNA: TGCGCCAGCAGCTTTGGCCCACAGGGGGAAGGGTCCTACGAGCAGTACTTC
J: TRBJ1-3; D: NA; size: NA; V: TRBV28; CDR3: CASTNIENTIYF; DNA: TGTGCCAGCACCAACATCGAAAACACCATATATTTT
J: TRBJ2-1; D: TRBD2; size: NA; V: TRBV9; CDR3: CASSGGVAGGLNEQFF; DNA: TGTGCCAGCAGCGGAGGGGTCGCGGGGGGGCTAAATGAGCAGTTCTTC
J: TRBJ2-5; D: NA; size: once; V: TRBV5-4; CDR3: CASSPWGPSDQETQYF; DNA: TGTGCCAGCAGCCCGTGGGGGCCAAGCGACCAAGAGACCCAGTACTTC
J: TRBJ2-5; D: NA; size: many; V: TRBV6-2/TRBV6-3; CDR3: CASAASEETQYF; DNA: TGTGCCAGCGCCGCATCGGAGGAGACCCAGTACTTC
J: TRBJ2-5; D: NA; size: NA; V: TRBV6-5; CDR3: CASSFTGTQYF; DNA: TGTGCCAGCAGTTTCACAGGGACCCAGTACTTC
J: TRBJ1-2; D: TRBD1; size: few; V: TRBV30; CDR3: CAWRTPGGFYGYTF; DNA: TGTGCCTGGAGGACCCCAGGGGGTTTCTATGGCTACACCTTC
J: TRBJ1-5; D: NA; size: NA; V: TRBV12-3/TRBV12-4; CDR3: CASTPNSNQPQHF; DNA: TGTGCCAGCACCCCAAATAGCAATCAGCCCCAGCATTTT
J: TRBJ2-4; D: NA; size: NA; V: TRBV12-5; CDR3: CASVRKDIQYF; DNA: TGTGCTAGTGTTCGGAAGGACATTCAGTACTTC
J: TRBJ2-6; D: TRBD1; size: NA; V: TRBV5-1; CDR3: CASRRGTGGFGANVLTF; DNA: TGCGCCAGCAGACGGGGGACAGGGGGCTTTGGGGCCAACGTCCTGACTTTC
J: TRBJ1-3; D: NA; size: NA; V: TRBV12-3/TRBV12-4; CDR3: CASVRNTIYF; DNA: TGTGCCAGCGTGAGAAACACCATATATTTT
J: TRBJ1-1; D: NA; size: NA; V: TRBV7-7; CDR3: CASSLALLRRRGNTEAFF; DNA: TGTGCTAGCAGCTTAGCGTTATTAAGGAGGAGGGGGAACACTGAAGCTTTCTTT
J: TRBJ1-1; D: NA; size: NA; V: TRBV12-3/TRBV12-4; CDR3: CASSPGEGRGAFF; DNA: TGTGCCAGCAGTCCCGGGGAAGGGCGGGGAGCTTTCTTT
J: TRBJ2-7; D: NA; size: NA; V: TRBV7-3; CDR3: CASSLNPLGYEQYF; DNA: TGTGCCAGCAGCTTAAACCCTCTAGGGTACGAGCAGTACTTC
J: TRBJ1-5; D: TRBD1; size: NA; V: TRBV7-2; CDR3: CASSSTGNNQPQHF; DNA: TGTGCCAGCAGCTCGACAGGGAACAATCAGCCCCAGCATTTT
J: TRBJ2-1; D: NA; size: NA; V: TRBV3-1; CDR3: CASSQDLTHHEQFF; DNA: TGTGCCAGCAGCCAAGATTTAACCCATCATGAGCAGTTCTTC
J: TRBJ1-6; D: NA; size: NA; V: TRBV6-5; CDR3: CASRDSGALDSPLHF; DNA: TGTGCCAGCAGAGACTCAGGGGCGCTGGATTCACCCCTCCACTTT
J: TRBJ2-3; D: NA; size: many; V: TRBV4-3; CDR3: CASSQETRIETDTQYF; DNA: TGCGCCAGCAGCCAAGAGACTAGAATAGAGACAGATACGCAGTATTTT
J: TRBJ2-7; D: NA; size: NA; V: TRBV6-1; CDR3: CASSPRVEYEQYF; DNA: TGTGCCAGCAGTCCCCGGGTTGAATACGAGCAGTACTTC
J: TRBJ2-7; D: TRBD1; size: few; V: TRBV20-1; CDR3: CSARDRGAYEQYF; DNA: TGCAGTGCTCGGGACAGGGGGGCCTACGAGCAGTACTTC
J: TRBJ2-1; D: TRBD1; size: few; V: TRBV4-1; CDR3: CASSQQQGISYNEQFF; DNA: TGCGCCAGCAGCCAACAACAGGGGATTTCCTACAATGAGCAGTTCTTC
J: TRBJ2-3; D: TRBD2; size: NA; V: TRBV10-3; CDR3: CAISTPAGGTDTQYF; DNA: TGTGCCATCAGTACTCCAGCGGGGGGAACAGATACGCAGTATTTT
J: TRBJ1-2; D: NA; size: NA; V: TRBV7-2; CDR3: CASSYNWGQGNYGYTF; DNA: TGTGCCAGCAGCTACAACTGGGGGCAGGGGAACTATGGCTACACCTTC
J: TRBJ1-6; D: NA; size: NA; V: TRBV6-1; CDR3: CASSEVVGSSSYNSPLHF; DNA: TGTGCCAGCAGTGAGGTCGTTGGGAGTAGCTCCTATAATTCACCCCTCCACTTT
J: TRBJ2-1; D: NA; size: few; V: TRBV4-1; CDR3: CATGPSFSYNEQFF; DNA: TGCGCCACAGGGCCCTCTTTCTCCTACAATGAGCAGTTCTTC
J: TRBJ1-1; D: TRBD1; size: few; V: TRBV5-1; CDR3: CASSSNRGGTEAFF; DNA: TGCGCCAGCAGCTCGAACAGGGGGGGCACTGAAGCTTTCTTT
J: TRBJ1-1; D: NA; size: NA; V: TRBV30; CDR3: CAWMVGSNTEAFF; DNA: TGTGCCTGGATGGTAGGGTCGAACACTGAAGCTTTCTTT
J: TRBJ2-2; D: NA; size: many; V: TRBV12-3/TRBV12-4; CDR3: CASRGTANTGELFF; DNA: TGTGCCAGCAGGGGGACGGCGAACACCGGGGAGCTGTTTTTT
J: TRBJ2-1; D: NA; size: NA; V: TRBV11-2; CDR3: CASSSEQGSYNEQFF; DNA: TGTGCCAGCAGCTCCGAACAGGGTTCCTACAATGAGCAGTTCTTC
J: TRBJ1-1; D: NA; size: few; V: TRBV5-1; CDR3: CASSFVSQAAEAFF; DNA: TGCGCCAGCAGCTTCGTGTCGCAGGCGGCGGAAGCTTTCTTT
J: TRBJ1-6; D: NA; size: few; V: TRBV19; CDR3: CASSIAGRDPNSPLHF; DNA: TGTGCCAGTAGTATTGCCGGGAGGGACCCTAATTCACCCCTCCACTTT
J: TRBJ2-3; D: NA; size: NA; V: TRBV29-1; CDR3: CSAGQREGDTQYF; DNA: TGCAGCGCCGGACAGAGGGAGGGAGATACGCAGTATTTT
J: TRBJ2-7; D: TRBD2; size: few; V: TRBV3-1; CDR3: CASRLAGGVSYEQYF; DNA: TGTGCCAGCAGGCTAGCGGGGGGAGTCTCCTACGAGCAGTACTTC
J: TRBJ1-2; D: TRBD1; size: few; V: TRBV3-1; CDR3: CASSHSDRGGGYTF; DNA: TGTGCCAGCAGCCATTCTGACAGGGGTGGAGGCTACACCTTC
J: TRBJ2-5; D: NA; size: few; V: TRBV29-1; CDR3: CSVEDSGKETQYF; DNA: TGCAGCGTTGAAGACAGTGGGAAGGAGACCCAGTACTTC
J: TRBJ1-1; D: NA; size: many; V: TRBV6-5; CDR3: CASSLTGQNTEAFF; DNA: TGTGCCAGCAGTTTGACGGGACAAAACACTGAAGCTTTCTTT
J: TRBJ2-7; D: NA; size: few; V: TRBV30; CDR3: CAYNRDIRYEQYF; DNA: TGTGCCTATAACCGGGACATCAGGTACGAGCAGTACTTC
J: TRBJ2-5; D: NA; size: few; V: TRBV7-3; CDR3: CASSLTSPEETQYF; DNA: TGTGCCAGCAGCTTAACGTCCCCCGAAGAGACCCAGTACTTC
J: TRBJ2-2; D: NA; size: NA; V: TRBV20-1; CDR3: CSASGANTGELFF; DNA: TGCAGTGCTAGTGGGGCGAACACCGGGGAGCTGTTTTTT
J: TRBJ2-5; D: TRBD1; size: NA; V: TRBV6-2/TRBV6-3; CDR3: CASSYWTGVQETQYF; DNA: TGTGCCAGCAGTTATTGGACAGGGGTACAAGAGACCCAGTACTTC
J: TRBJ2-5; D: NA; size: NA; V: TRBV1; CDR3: CTSSQVSGPLQETQYF; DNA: TGCACCAGCAGCCAAGTTAGCGGGCCCCTCCAAGAGACCCAGTACTTC
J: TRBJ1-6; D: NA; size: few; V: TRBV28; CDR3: CASSLWEGGVLYNSPLHF; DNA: TGTGCCAGCAGTTTATGGGAAGGAGGGGTCCTATATAATTCACCCCTCCACTTT
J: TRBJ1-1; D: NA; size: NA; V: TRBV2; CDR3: CASSAGRGHTEAFF; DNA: TGTGCCAGCAGTGCCGGCAGGGGACACACTGAAGCTTTCTTT
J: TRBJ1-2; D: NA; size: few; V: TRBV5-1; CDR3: CASSSPATYGYTF; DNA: TGCGCCAGCAGTTCGCCAGCCACCTATGGCTACACCTTC
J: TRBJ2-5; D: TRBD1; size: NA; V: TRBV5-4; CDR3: CASSPPTGRETQYF; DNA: TGTGCCAGCAGCCCTCCGACAGGGAGAGAGACCCAGTACTTC
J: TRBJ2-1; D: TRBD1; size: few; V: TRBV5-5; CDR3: CASSLGATGVHNEQFF; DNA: TGTGCCAGCAGCTTAGGTGCGACAGGGGTGCACAATGAGCAGTTCTTC
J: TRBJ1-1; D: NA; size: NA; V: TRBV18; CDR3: CASSPPVGYTEAFF; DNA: TGTGCCAGCTCACCACCGGTGGGATACACTGAAGCTTTCTTT
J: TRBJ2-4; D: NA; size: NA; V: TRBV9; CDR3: CASSVGGSGGNIQYF; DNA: TGTGCCAGCAGCGTAGGAGGTAGCGGAGGAAACATTCAGTACTTC
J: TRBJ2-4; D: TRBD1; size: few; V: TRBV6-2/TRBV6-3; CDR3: CASRDRQGAKNIQYF; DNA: TGTGCCAGCAGGGACAGGCAGGGAGCCAAAAACATTCAGTACTTC
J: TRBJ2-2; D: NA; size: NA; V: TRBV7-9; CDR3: CASSLVSYTGELFF; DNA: TGTGCCAGCAGCTTAGTTTCGTACACCGGGGAGCTGTTTTTT
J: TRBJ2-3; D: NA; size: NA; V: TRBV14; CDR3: CASSRLGLGLNTQYF; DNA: TGTGCCAGCAGCCGCCTCGGGCTTGGACTGAATACGCAGTATTTT
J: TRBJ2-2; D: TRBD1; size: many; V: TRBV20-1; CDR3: CSAQTGGSGELFF; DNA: TGCAGTGCGCAGACAGGGGGCTCCGGGGAGCTGTTTTTT
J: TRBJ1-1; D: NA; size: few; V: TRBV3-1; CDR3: CASSQDPNTEAFF; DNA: TGTGCCAGCAGCCAAGATCCCAACACTGAAGCTTTCTTT